The following is a T cell receptor (beta chain) sequence with its context. In the original processing: Scientists estimated how many nucleated cells there were by amplifying reference gene primers. Libraries were prepared by immunoSEQ multiplex PCR; TCRdb keeps only in-frame clonotypes and omits some of them. The V and J calls and clone size are taken from that table; D and trimming were inferred from the DNA. The sample shows under 55,000 clones, around four fifths of them seen only once. This entry comes from a study of blood T cell repertoires in COVID-19. Across the study: Samples of COVID-19 (acute and convalescent) were obtained from the United States, Italy and Spain. The cDNA or gDNA used as material had been derived from T cells, B-cell-depleted T cells, or PBMCs.

Per the germline V gene, CDR1 is KGHSH and CDR2 is LQKENI. The V gene end was trimmed by 4 bases and the J gene end by 5 bases; junction bases not matched to a gene: 4. The CDR3 totals 14 residues. The J gene is TRBJ2-1, the V gene TRBV18; TRBD2 matches 8 bases. The specimen was peripheral blood. The receptor comes from a human donor in a cohort sampled during active COVID-19. The DNA of the CDR3 is TGTGCCAGCTCACACGCGGGGGGAGACAATGAGCAGTTCTTC. This codes for CASSHAGGDNEQFF.